Below, 20 T cell receptor beta chains from the same sample are listed, as sequenced in a study of shared clonotypes between healthy human individuals. Naivety among CD8 cells was defined by CD45RO negativity and positive CCR7 selection, thereby excluding terminally differentiated effector memory CD45RA+ cells. Some clones are missing from TCRdb's copy, which holds only in-frame ones; the method was immunoSEQ multiplex PCR. The data hold around 1,900,000 clones, with around 93% observed a single time. Sequenced: naive CD8+ T cells from PBMCs. The source of these receptors is a man aged 18-30 years in good health. Some clones in this sample may be carry-over from other donors' samples.

The CDR3 DNA reads TGTGCCAGCAGCGACAATAGGGGATTTAGCACAGATACGCAGTATTTT. Translated, it gives CASSDNRGFSTDTQYF. The V and J genes are TRBV27 and TRBJ2-3; possibly TRBD1 for D (5 bases). The V gene lost 6 bases and the J gene lost 0 bases, with 16 bases spanning the gap. This CDR3 has 16 amino acids. The germline V gene encodes CDR1 MNHEY and CDR2 SMNVEV (reference sequence).

The V call is TRBV4-1, the J call TRBJ2-7, with 8 bases matching TRBD2. CDR1 MGHRA and CDR2 YSYEKL come from the germline V gene. V gave up 4 bases and J gave up 4 bases; unmatched junction bases: 12. This CDR3 has 16 amino acids. The CDR3 sequence: CASSPGAREALYEQYF. DNA of the CDR3: TGCGCCAGCAGCCCAGGGGCGCGGGAGGCCCTATACGAGCAGTACTTC.

This clone has a handful of counts. This rearrangement joins TRBV30 to TRBJ1-5; possible D gene TRBD1, 5 bases. CDR1 and CDR2 (germline): GTSNPN, SVGIG (reference sequence). The CDR3 is made up of 15 amino acids. V was clipped by 2 bases and J by 5 bases, with 16 bases between them. For the CDR3, the DNA is TGTGCCTGGAGTTTCGATACAGGCCGGGATCAGCCCCAGCATTTT. Residues: CAWSFDTGRDQPQHF. The full variable domain, completed using reference TRBV30 and TRBJ1-5, is SQTIHQWPATLVQPVGSPLSLECTVEGTSNPNLYWYRQAAGRGLQLLFYSVGIGQISSEVPQNLSASRPQDRQFILSSKKLLLSDSGFYLCAWSFDTGRDQPQHFGDGTRLSIL.

The CDR3 loop is CSVELALSYEQYF. CDR3 sequence (DNA): TGCAGCGTTGAACTAGCCCTCTCCTACGAGCAGTACTTC. This rearrangement joins TRBV29-1 to TRBJ2-5; D is perhaps TRBD2 (5 bases). The end of the DNA fits TRBJ2-7 better, so the J call may be wrong. CDR1 is SQVTM and CDR2 is ANQGSEA in the germline V gene. The CDR3 runs to 13 residues.

The V and J genes are TRBV4-1 and TRBJ2-3; 13 nucleotides line up with TRBD2. Germline CDR1 reads MGHRA; CDR2 reads YSYEKL. V was clipped by 3 bases and J by 0 bases; unmatched bases: 6. This CDR3 has 18 residues. Here the CDR3 DNA reads TGCGCCAGCAGCCAGACTAGCGGGAGGCGTTCTAGCACAGATACGCAGTATTTT. This codes for CASSQTSGRRSSTDTQYF.

The chain joins TRBV11-2 to TRBJ1-2; D ambiguous. The CDR3 contains 14 residues. V dropped 1 base and J dropped 2 bases, with 8 bases sitting between them. Germline assignment: CDR1 SGHAT and CDR2 FQNNGV. The CDR3 bases are TGTGCCAGCAGCTTAGGGGCCGGGAACTATGGCTACACCTTC. It yields the protein CASSLGAGNYGYTF.

This chain connects TRBV11-2 to TRBJ2-7; no clear D gene. The germline gives CDR1 SGHAT, CDR2 FQNNGV. Trimming removed 2 bases at V and 0 bases at J, with 14 bases between. The CDR3 runs 16 residues. The CDR3 loop is CASSLTPELHSYEQYF. CDR3 nucleotides: TGTGCCAGCAGCTTAACTCCGGAACTCCACTCCTACGAGCAGTACTTC.

J is TRBJ2-5 and V is TRBV10-3; 7 bases agree with TRBD2. Trimming cost V 4 bases and J 5 bases; bases outside gene matches: 4. Germline CDR1 and CDR2: ENHRY and SYGVKD. The CDR3 is 13 amino acids. The CDR3 protein is CAISAGTKETQYF. The CDR3 DNA reads as TGTGCCATCAGTGCGGGGACTAAGGAGACCCAGTACTTC.

The chain couples TRBV5-8 to TRBJ1-5, with D maybe TRBD1 (5 bases). Germline CDR1 and CDR2: SGHTS and YDEGEE. The germline V and J ends were trimmed by 4 bases and 7 bases, with 15 bases remaining between them. The CDR3 covers 14 residues. CDR3 amino acids: CASSVGTQAQPQHF. CDR3 bases: TGTGCCAGCAGCGTCGGGACCCAGGCCCAGCCCCAGCATTTT.

This chain uses TRBV27 with TRBJ2-2; D not resolved. Germline lookup yields CDR1 MNHEY and CDR2 SMNVEV (reference sequence). V lost 4 bases and J lost 2, with 8 bases in between. The CDR3 spans 14 residues. CDR3 DNA sequence: TGTGCCAGCAGTTCTGCTGCCAACACCGGGGAGCTGTTTTTT. Protein: CASSSAANTGELFF.

The chain uses TRBV4-2 and TRBJ1-2; 7 bases map to TRBD1. The CDR3 runs to 15 residues. Germline assignment: CDR1 LGHNA and CDR2 YNFKEQ. The ends lost 0 bases at V and 2 bases at J; junction bases unmatched: 3. The CDR3 reads CASSQDQGENYGYTF. DNA for the CDR3: TGTGCCAGCAGCCAAGATCAGGGGGAAAACTATGGCTACACCTTC.

The chain recombines TRBV10-2 with TRBJ2-2; D is unclear. In germline, CDR1 is WSHSY, CDR2 SAAADI. Trimming took off 0 bases at V and 9 bases at J, with 11 bases between the two ends. This CDR3 region has 14 residues. The CDR3 sequence: CASSESSGSRELFF. The CDR3 DNA is TGCGCCAGCAGTGAGTCGAGTGGCTCACGGGAGCTGTTTTTT.

V gene TRBV6-1 combines with J gene TRBJ2-7, with D perhaps TRBD2 (6 bases). The CDR3 spans 13 residues. CDR1 and CDR2 from the germline V gene are MNHNS and SASEGT. V was pared by 4 bases and J by 6 bases, with 13 bases between. CDR3 amino acids: CASSGYRDSEQYF. The CDR3 nucleotides are TGTGCCAGCAGTGGGTATAGGGACTCCGAGCAGTACTTC.

V and J are TRBV11-1 and TRBJ2-5, with 12 bases aligning to TRBD2. The germline V gene has CDR1 SGHAT and CDR2 FQDESV (reference sequence). This CDR3 is 16 amino acids long. Losses at the gene ends were 3 bases for V and 1 base for J; bases not matched to a gene: 3. The CDR3 loop reads CASSFGLAGIQETQYF. CDR3 DNA: TGTGCCAGCAGCTTTGGACTAGCGGGAATCCAAGAGACCCAGTACTTC.

V is TRBV28 and J is TRBJ2-1, with unresolved D. CDR3 length equals 11 residues. Per the germline V gene, CDR1 is MDHEN and CDR2 is SYDVKM. Trimming pared 2 bases from V and 12 bases from J, leaving 8 bases between. CDR3 protein: CASSLDEPQFF. The CDR3, as DNA: TGTGCCAGCAGTTTAGATGAGCCGCAGTTCTTC.

This chain joins TRBV5-4 and TRBJ1-2; D gene unclear. Trimming removed 1 base from V and 3 bases from J, with 13 bases in between. The CDR3 is made up of 15 amino acids. From germline, CDR1 is SGHNT and CDR2 YYREEE (reference sequence). The DNA for the CDR3 is TGTGCCAGCAGCTTGATACTAGGGCCGTACTATGGCTACACCTTC. Amino acids: CASSLILGPYYGYTF.

The DNA of the CDR3 is TGTGCCAGCAGCTTAGGGGTAGCGGGAGAATTTGATACGCAGTATTTT. This translates into CASSLGVAGEFDTQYF. The chain couples TRBV7-2 to TRBJ2-3; 9 positions match TRBD2. The germline V gene encodes CDR1 SGHTA and CDR2 FQGNSA. CDR3 length: 16 amino acids. The junction had 8 bases not matched to a gene; V was cut back by 1 base and J by 6 bases.

V gene TRBV5-1 combines with J gene TRBJ2-3; 9 positions match TRBD1. CDR1 and CDR2 from the germline V gene are SGHRS and YFSETQ. The CDR3 is 16 amino acids. Unmatched junction bases numbered 3, after V lost 0 bases and J lost 1 base. CDR3 DNA: TGCGCCAGCAGCTTGGACCGGGACAGGGGCACAGATACGCAGTATTTT. Translation: CASSLDRDRGTDTQYF.

This chain links TRBV5-6 with TRBJ2-1; perhaps TRBD2 as D (6 bases). This CDR3 region has 14 residues. Between the trimmed V and J ends, which lost 4 bases and 6 bases, there was a span of 14 bases. In germline, CDR1 is SGHDT, CDR2 YYEEEE. CDR3 sequence: CASSPTSIFNEQFF. For the CDR3, the DNA is TGTGCCAGCAGCCCGACTAGTATCTTCAATGAGCAGTTCTTC.

This chain joins TRBV11-1 and TRBJ2-7, with D perhaps TRBD2 (5 bases). Germline loops: CDR1 SGHAT, CDR2 FQDESV (reference sequence). Between the trimmed V and J ends, which lost 5 bases and 4 bases, there was a span of 15 bases. The CDR3 has 14 amino acids. The DNA for the CDR3 is TGTGCCAGCAGCCTGGCAGGAGGAGAGTACGAGCAGTACTTC. Translating gives CASSLAGGEYEQYF.